One sample yielded the 28 T cell receptor beta chains listed below, sequenced in a study of blood T cell repertoires in COVID-19. Sequencing used immunoSEQ multiplex PCR; TCRdb keeps in-frame clones, though not all of them. This sample yields about 210,000 clones, of which roughly 86% are seen a single time; less than 15% belongs to the top ten. The material sequenced was peripheral blood. Receptors were obtained from a woman aged 40 to 50 with acute or convalescent COVID-19.

The V gene is TRBV19, the J gene TRBJ2-2, with TRBD2 as a possible D gene (5 bases). Germline lookup yields CDR1 LNHDA and CDR2 SQIVND (reference sequence). This CDR3 has 15 residues. Between the trimmed V and J ends, which lost 4 bases and 3 bases, there was a span of 12 bases. The DNA of the CDR3 is TGTGCCAGTAGTACCAGCGGACCTTACACCGGGGAGCTGTTTTTT. It translates to CASSTSGPYTGELFF.

The rearrangement links TRBV18 to TRBJ2-5; TRBD2 agrees at 11 bases. The V segment lost 6 bases and the J segment 5 bases; nucleotides outside the gene matches: 8. The CDR3 has 15 amino acids. The germline CDR1 and CDR2 sequences are KGHSH and LQKENI. Here the CDR3 DNA reads TGTGCCAGCTCCCAAGGACTAGCGGGTCAGGAGACCCAGTACTTC. Its translation is CASSQGLAGQETQYF.

This rearrangement joins TRBV30 to TRBJ2-5; D may be TRBD1 (7 bases). The V gene's germline CDR1 is GTSNPN and CDR2 SVGIG (reference sequence). The CDR3 consists of 14 residues. V lost 5 bases and J 0 bases, leaving 13 bases between the germline ends. This CDR3 is CAWAGQRYQETQYF. The CDR3 bases are TGTGCCTGGGCGGGACAGAGGTACCAAGAGACCCAGTACTTC.

The V gene is TRBV5-1, the J gene TRBJ2-2; TRBD1 aligns across 7 bases. The CDR3 totals 15 residues. CDR1 is SGHRS and CDR2 is YFSETQ in the germline V gene. Trimming at V came to 0 bases and at J to 6 bases, leaving 5 bases not matched to a gene. The CDR3 loop reads CASSLGDRASGELFF. The CDR3 DNA sequence: TGCGCCAGCAGCTTGGGTGACAGGGCATCCGGGGAGCTGTTTTTT.

The chain recombines TRBV30 with TRBJ1-2; possible D gene TRBD1, 5 bases. V was pared by 1 base and J by 5 bases, with 17 bases between. The germline gives CDR1 GTSNPN, CDR2 SVGIG (reference sequence). The CDR3 runs to 15 residues. The CDR3 reads CAWSGGAGRGYGYTF. The CDR3 nucleotides read TGTGCCTGGAGTGGCGGGGCAGGGAGAGGTTATGGCTACACCTTC.

This clone was seen once. The chain has TRBV29-1 and TRBJ2-3; weak D call: TRBD1 (6 bases). This CDR3 contains 14 residues. CDR1 and CDR2 (germline): SQVTM, ANQGSEA. V dropped 5 bases and J dropped 4 bases, with 16 bases sitting between them. CDR3 DNA: TGCAGCGTTACGGGACATCCAAGGGCAGATACGCAGTATTTT. Protein sequence: CSVTGHPRADTQYF.

The CDR3 loop is CATLWAGGPYEQYF. The CDR3 coding sequence is TGTGCCACCCTCTGGGCGGGGGGCCCTTACGAGCAGTACTTC. The rearrangement links TRBV6-5 to TRBJ2-7; 8 nucleotides align to TRBD2. V was clipped by 10 bases and J by 4 bases; unmatched bases: 12. CDR1 is MNHEY, CDR2 SVGAGI, per germline. The CDR3 consists of 14 residues.

The chain employs TRBV11-1 and TRBJ1-1; D gene uncertain. This CDR3 spans 16 amino acids. The V gene's germline CDR1 is SGHAT and CDR2 FQDESV (reference sequence). Trimming stripped 5 bases from V and 0 bases from J, with 16 bases between. The CDR3 nucleotides read TGTGCCAGCAGCCCAGGTTCGGCGACGGTGAACACTGAAGCTTTCTTT. As protein: CASSPGSATVNTEAFF.

V is TRBV5-6 and J is TRBJ2-2; tentative D call: TRBD1 (6 bases). In germline, CDR1 is SGHDT, CDR2 YYEEEE. The CDR3 loop spans 19 amino acids. Trimming pared 0 bases from V and 8 bases from J, leaving 26 bases between. The CDR3 DNA sequence: TGTGCCAGCAGCTTGGCACTAAAAAGGACCCTGGGGACACCGGGGGAGCTGTTTTTT. Amino acids: CASSLALKRTLGTPGELFF.

The V gene is TRBV4-1, the J gene TRBJ2-7; 7 bases line up with TRBD2. J gave up 5 bases and V 5 bases, and 12 bases lay outside the gene matches. There are 15 residues in the CDR3. Germline CDR1 reads MGHRA; CDR2 reads YSYEKL. CDR3: CASSSREGSRDEQYF. CDR3 DNA sequence: TGCGCCAGCAGCTCTAGGGAGGGGTCGCGAGACGAGCAGTACTTC.

The count of this clone is one. The genes are TRBV4-1 and TRBJ1-4, with a weak D call TRBD1 (6 bases). From germline, CDR1 is MGHRA and CDR2 YSYEKL. The CDR3 length is 14 residues. The V and J ends lost 4 bases and 7 bases respectively, with 13 bases between them. DNA for the CDR3: TGCGCCAGCAGCCCCCGGGACATAAGTGAAAAACTGTTTTTT. This encodes CASSPRDISEKLFF.

The count of this clone is one. The chain joins TRBV10-3 to TRBJ2-1, with a weak D call TRBD2 (5 bases). The germline V gene has CDR1 ENHRY and CDR2 SYGVKD. Deletions cut 4 bases from V and 9 bases from J, with 10 bases between. The CDR3 runs to 12 residues. CDR3 nucleotides: TGTGCCATCAGTGGAGACGAGGGTGAGCAGTTCTTC. Its protein is CAISGDEGEQFF.

V and J are TRBV11-2 and TRBJ2-1, with 9 bases matching TRBD1. The V segment lost 1 base and the J segment 13 bases; nucleotides outside the gene matches: 2. Germline CDR1 reads SGHAT; CDR2 reads FQNNGV. The CDR3 extends over 12 amino acids. In nucleotides, the CDR3 is TGTGCCAGCAGCTTAGCGGGACAGGGCCAGTTCTTC. This codes for CASSLAGQGQFF.

The chain recombines TRBV19 with TRBJ1-1, with 8 bases fitting TRBD1. Losses at the gene ends were 5 bases for V and 6 bases for J; bases not matched to a gene: 5. The CDR3 is made up of 13 amino acids. Germline-derived CDR1 and CDR2 are LNHDA and SQIVND (reference sequence). CDR3 sequence: CASSYRTGPEAFF. The CDR3 DNA reads as TGTGCCAGTAGTTATCGGACAGGGCCTGAAGCTTTCTTT.

V usage is TRBV7-8 and J usage is TRBJ2-1; possible D gene TRBD2, 6 bases. The CDR3 is made up of 15 amino acids. The ends were cut back, 2 bases at V and 0 bases at J, with 8 bases in the middle. Looked up from germline, CDR1 is SGHVS and CDR2 is FQNEAQ. The CDR3 is CASSLLASSYNEQFF. CDR3 nucleotide sequence: TGTGCCAGCAGCTTACTAGCGAGCTCCTACAATGAGCAGTTCTTC.

The chain employs TRBV11-2 and TRBJ2-7; D might be TRBD1 (6 bases). Germline-derived CDR1 and CDR2 are SGHAT and FQNNGV. Trimming removed 5 bases from V and 0 bases from J, with 11 bases in between. The CDR3 is made up of 14 amino acids. CDR3 bases: TGTGCCAGCAGCCAGGACAGAAGCTCCTACGAGCAGTACTTC. It encodes CASSQDRSSYEQYF.

The chain has TRBV5-6 and TRBJ1-3; maybe TRBD1 (5 bases). Between the trimmed V and J ends, which lost 0 bases and 2 bases, there was a span of 6 bases. Per the germline V gene, CDR1 is SGHDT and CDR2 is YYEEEE. This CDR3 comprises 14 residues. This CDR3 is CASSLAGPGNTIYF. For the CDR3, the DNA is TGTGCCAGCAGCTTGGCAGGGCCTGGAAACACCATATATTTT.

This chain joins TRBV2 and TRBJ2-1; 10 nucleotides agree with TRBD1. Germline V CDR1 and CDR2: SNHLY, FYNNEI. CDR3 length: 14 residues. V shed 6 bases and J 7 bases; nucleotides not matched to a gene: 6. The CDR3, as DNA: TGTGCCAGCAGACCGGACAGGGGGAGAAATGAGCAGTTCTTC. Translated: CASRPDRGRNEQFF.

This clone was detected once. The V gene is TRBV5-1, the J gene TRBJ1-2; TRBD1 agrees at 8 bases. Unmatched junction bases numbered 6, after V lost 3 bases and J lost 5 bases. The CDR3 totals 14 residues. The germline V gene has CDR1 SGHRS and CDR2 YFSETQ. This CDR3 is CASSSGGAGYGYTF. CDR3 nucleotides: TGCGCCAGCAGCTCAGGGGGCGCGGGGTATGGCTACACCTTC.

This clone was seen only once. V and J are TRBV2 and TRBJ2-3; TRBD2 aligns across 14 bases. The CDR3 length is 17 residues. The V gene's germline CDR1 is SNHLY and CDR2 FYNNEI. V was pared by 3 bases and J by 7 bases, with 9 bases of the junction left unmatched. DNA for the CDR3: TGTGCCAGCAGTGATGGAAGACTAGCGGGGGGGCAAAATACGCAGTATTTT. Amino acids: CASSDGRLAGGQNTQYF.

This clone was picked up a small number of times. CDR3 in DNA: TGTGCCAGCAGCGCGAAGACCGGGACAGCTGATGGCTACACCTTC. It yields the protein CASSAKTGTADGYTF. This chain connects TRBV9 to TRBJ1-2; 7 nucleotides match TRBD1. The CDR3 has 15 amino acids. CDR1 and CDR2 from the germline V gene are SGDLS and YYNGEE. The J segment lost 6 bases and the V segment lost 3 bases, leaving 11 bases of the junction unmatched.

This clone was found once. The rearrangement uses TRBV12-3 or TRBV12-4 and TRBJ1-4; 7 nucleotides agree with TRBD1. This CDR3 is built from 12 residues. V was pared by 5 bases and J by 8 bases, with 2 bases of the junction left unmatched. For the CDR3, the DNA is TGTGCCAGCAGTCTACAGGGGGAAAAACTGTTTTTT. This translates into CASSLQGEKLFF.

This clone has only a few counts. This chain joins TRBV3-1 (or the pseudogene TRBV3-2) and TRBJ2-7; 7 positions agree with TRBD1. Germline lookup yields CDR1 LGHDT and CDR2 YNNKEL (reference sequence). This CDR3 is 16 amino acids long. The J segment lost 6 bases and the V segment lost 3 bases, leaving 14 bases of the junction unmatched. CDR3 protein: CASSQNAPTGYLEQYF. Here the CDR3 DNA reads TGTGCCAGCAGCCAGAACGCCCCGACAGGGTATCTCGAGCAGTACTTC.

This chain links TRBV11-2 with TRBJ2-1, with TRBD1 identical over 7 bases. Germline CDR1 reads SGHAT; CDR2 reads FQNNGV. The CDR3 spans 16 residues. The V and J ends lost 1 base and 4 bases, in that order; junction bases with no gene match: 7. For the CDR3, the DNA is TGTGCCAGCAGCTTAGGAGTACAGGGGATATACAATGAGCAGTTCTTC. Residues: CASSLGVQGIYNEQFF.

V usage is TRBV4-3 and J usage is TRBJ1-3; D gene ambiguous. The CDR3 sequence is 15 residues long. V dropped 0 bases and J dropped 3 bases, with 9 bases sitting between them. In germline, CDR1 is LGHNA, CDR2 YSLEER. The CDR3 here is CASSQDHGVGNTIYF. CDR3 sequence (DNA): TGCGCCAGCAGCCAAGATCACGGGGTTGGAAACACCATATATTTT.

V is TRBV5-6 and J is TRBJ1-6; 7 bases map to TRBD1. The germline gives CDR1 SGHDT, CDR2 YYEEEE. J lost 15 bases, V lost 4 bases, and 16 bases had no gene match. The CDR3 is made up of 15 amino acids. CDR3 DNA sequence: TGTGCCAGCAGCCCTGGGACAGACCGAGGGAAACTCCTCCACTTT. Residues: CASSPGTDRGKLLHF.

This rearrangement joins TRBV28 to TRBJ2-1, with D hard to call. V was shortened by 2 bases and J by 11 bases, with 10 bases between the two germline ends. Germline-derived CDR1 and CDR2 are MDHEN and SYDVKM. This CDR3 region has 12 residues. DNA of the CDR3: TGTGCCAGCAGTTTAGCCGGGTCCCAGCAGTTCTTC. It codes for CASSLAGSQQFF.

The chain couples TRBV7-9 to TRBJ2-5; 11 nucleotides agree with TRBD2. Germline trimming cut 5 bases from V and 5 bases from J; bases unmatched to any gene: 10. Looked up from germline, CDR1 is SEHNR and CDR2 is FQNEAQ (reference sequence). The CDR3 loop spans 16 amino acids. The CDR3 DNA reads as TGTGCCAGCAGCCCCCTAGCGGGAGGAATAGGGGAGACCCAGTACTTC. Translation: CASSPLAGGIGETQYF.